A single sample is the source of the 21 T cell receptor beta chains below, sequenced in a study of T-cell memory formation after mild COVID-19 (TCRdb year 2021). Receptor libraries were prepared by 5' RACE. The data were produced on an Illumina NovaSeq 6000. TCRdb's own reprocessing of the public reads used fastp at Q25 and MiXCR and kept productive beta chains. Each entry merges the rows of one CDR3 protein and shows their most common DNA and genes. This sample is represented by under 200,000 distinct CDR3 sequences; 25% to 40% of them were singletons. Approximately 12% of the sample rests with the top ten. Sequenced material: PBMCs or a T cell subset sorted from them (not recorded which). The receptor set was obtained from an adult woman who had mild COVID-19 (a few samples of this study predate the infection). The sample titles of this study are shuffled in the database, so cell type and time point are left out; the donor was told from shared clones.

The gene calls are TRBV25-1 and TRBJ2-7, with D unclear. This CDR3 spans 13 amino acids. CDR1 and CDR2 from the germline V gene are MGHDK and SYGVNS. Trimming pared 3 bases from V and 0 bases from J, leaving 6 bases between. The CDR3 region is CASSDQSSYEQYF. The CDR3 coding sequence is TGTGCCAGCAGTGACCAAAGCTCCTACGAGCAGTACTTC.

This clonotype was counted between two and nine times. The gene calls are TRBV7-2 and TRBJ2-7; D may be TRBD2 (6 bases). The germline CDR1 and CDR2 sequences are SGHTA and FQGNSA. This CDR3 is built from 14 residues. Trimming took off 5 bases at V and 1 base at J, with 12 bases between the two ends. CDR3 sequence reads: CASSPRLGSYEQYF. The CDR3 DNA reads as TGTGCCAGCAGCCCGAGACTAGGGTCCTACGAGCAGTACTTC.

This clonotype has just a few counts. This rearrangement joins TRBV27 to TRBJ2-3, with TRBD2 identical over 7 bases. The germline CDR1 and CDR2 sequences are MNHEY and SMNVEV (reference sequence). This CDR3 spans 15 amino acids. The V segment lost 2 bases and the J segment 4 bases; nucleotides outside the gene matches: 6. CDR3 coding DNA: TGTGCCAGCAGTTTAGGAGGGAGGGCTGCAGATACGCAGTATTTT. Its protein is CASSLGGRAADTQYF.

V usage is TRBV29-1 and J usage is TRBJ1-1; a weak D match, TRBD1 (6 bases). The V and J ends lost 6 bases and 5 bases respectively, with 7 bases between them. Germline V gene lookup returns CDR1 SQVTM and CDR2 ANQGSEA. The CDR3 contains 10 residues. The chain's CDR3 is CSVGGTEAFF. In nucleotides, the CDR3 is TGCAGCGTAGGGGGAACTGAAGCTTTCTTT.

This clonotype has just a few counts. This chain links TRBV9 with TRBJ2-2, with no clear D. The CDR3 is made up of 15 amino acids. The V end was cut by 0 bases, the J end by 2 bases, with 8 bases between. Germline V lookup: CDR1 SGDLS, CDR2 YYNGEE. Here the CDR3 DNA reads TGTGCCAGCAGCGTAGGGGCCGGTAACACCGGGGAGCTGTTTTTT. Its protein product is CASSVGAGNTGELFF.

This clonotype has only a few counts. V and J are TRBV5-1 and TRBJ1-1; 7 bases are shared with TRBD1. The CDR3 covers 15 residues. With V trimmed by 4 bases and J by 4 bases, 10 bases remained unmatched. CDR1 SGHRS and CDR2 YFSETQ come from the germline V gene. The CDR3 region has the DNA TGCGCCAGCAGCGGTACAGGGGATTGGCGCACTGAAGCTTTCTTT. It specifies CASSGTGDWRTEAFF.

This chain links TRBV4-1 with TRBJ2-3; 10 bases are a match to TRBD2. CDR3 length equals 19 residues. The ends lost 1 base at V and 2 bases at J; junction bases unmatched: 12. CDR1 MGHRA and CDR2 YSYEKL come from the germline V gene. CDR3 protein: CASSQANASSGGSTDTQYF. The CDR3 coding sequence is TGCGCCAGCAGCCAAGCCAATGCCTCTAGCGGGGGATCCACAGATACGCAGTATTTT.

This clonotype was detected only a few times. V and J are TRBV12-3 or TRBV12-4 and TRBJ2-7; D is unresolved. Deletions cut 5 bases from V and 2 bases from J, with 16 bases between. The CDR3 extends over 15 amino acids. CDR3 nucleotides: TGTGCCAGCAGTCCTCAGAGCGCGGTGCCCTACGAGCAGTACTTC. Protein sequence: CASSPQSAVPYEQYF.

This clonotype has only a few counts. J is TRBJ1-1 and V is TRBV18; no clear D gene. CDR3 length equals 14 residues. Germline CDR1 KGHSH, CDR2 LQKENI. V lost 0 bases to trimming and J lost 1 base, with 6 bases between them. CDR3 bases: TGTGCCAGCTCACCACCACCTCCGAACACTGAAGCTTTCTTT. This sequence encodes CASSPPPPNTEAFF.

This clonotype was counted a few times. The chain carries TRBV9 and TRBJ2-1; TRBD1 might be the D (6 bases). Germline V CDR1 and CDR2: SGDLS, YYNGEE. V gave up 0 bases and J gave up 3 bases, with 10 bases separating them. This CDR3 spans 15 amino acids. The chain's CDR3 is CASSVGGQNYNEQFF. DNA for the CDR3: TGTGCCAGCAGCGTAGGAGGACAGAACTACAATGAGCAGTTCTTC.

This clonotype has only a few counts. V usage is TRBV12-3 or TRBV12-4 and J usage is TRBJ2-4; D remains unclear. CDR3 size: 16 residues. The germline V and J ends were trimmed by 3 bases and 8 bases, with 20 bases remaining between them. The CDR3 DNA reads TGTGCCAGCAGTTTTGGGCTGGGAATACTAAAAGACATTCAGTACTTC. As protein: CASSFGLGILKDIQYF.

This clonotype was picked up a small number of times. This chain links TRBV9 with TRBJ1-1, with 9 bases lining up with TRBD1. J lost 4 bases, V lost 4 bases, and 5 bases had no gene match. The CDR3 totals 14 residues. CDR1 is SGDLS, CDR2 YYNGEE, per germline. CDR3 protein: CASSPWTGVTEAFF. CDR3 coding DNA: TGTGCCAGCAGCCCGTGGACAGGGGTCACTGAAGCTTTCTTT.

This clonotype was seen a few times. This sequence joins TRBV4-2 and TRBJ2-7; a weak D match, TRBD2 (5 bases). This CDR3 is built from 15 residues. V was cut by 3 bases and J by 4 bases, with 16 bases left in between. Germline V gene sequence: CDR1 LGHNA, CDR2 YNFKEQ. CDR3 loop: CASSHTRGGSYEQYF. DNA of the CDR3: TGTGCCAGCAGCCACACTCGCGGAGGATCTTACGAGCAGTACTTC.

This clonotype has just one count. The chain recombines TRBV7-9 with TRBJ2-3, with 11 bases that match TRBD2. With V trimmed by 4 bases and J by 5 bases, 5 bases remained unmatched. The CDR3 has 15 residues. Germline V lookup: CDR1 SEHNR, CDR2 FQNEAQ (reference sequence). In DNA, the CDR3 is TGTGCCAGCAGCTCACTAGCGGGGGAGGGAGATACGCAGTATTTT. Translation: CASSSLAGEGDTQYF.

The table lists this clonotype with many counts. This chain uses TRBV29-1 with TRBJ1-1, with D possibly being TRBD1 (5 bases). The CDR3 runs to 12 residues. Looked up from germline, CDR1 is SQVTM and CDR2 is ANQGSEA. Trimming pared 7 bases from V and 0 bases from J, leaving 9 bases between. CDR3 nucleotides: TGCAGCGCCCTGACAGTGAACACTGAAGCTTTCTTT. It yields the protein CSALTVNTEAFF.

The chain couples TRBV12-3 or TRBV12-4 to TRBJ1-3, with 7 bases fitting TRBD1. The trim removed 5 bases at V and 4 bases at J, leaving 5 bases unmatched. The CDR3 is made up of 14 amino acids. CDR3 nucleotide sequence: TGTGCCAGCAGTCCCAGGGGGGCAGGAAACACCATATATTTT. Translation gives CASSPRGAGNTIYF.

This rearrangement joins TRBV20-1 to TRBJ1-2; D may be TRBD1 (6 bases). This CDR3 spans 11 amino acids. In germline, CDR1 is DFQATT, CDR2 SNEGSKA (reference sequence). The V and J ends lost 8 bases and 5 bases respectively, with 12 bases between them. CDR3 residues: CSSRGVYGYTF. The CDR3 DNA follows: TGCAGTTCCAGGGGAGTATATGGCTACACCTTC.

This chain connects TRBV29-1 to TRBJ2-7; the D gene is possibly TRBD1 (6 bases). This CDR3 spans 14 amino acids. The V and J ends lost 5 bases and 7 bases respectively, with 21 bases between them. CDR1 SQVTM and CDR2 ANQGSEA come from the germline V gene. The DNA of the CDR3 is TGCAGCGTTTTCCGGGGCAGGGGAGATGTTGAGCAGTACTTC. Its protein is CSVFRGRGDVEQYF.

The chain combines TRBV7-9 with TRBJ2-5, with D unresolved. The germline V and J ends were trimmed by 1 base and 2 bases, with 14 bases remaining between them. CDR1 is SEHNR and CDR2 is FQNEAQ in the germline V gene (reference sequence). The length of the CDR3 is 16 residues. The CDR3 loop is CASSLGVERIQETQYF. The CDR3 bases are TGTGCCAGCAGCTTAGGCGTAGAGCGTATTCAAGAGACCCAGTACTTC.

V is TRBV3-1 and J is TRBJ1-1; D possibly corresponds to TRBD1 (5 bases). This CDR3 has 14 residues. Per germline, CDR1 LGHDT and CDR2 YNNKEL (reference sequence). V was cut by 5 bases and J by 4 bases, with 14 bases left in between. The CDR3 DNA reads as TGTGCCAGCAGCTCCTTTTGGCAGGGCACTGAAGCTTTCTTT. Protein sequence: CASSSFWQGTEAFF.

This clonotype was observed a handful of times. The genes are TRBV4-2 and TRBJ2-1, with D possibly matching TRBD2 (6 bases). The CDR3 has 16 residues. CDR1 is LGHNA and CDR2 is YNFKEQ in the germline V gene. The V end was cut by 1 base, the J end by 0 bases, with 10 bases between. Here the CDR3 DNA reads TGTGCCAGCAGCCAAGGATCGACTAGCTCCTACAATGAGCAGTTCTTC. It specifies CASSQGSTSSYNEQFF.